These 9 T cell receptor beta chains were all obtained from the same sample, sequenced in a study of blood T cell repertoires in COVID-19. The table came from immunoSEQ multiplex PCR; TCRdb's copy has only in-frame clones and leaves some out. The sample includes 300,000 to 350,000 clones, roughly 86% of them seen just once. The source material was PBMCs or T cells enriched from blood (not recorded which). These receptors originate from a woman between 18 and 30 years old who had recovered from COVID-19.

The rearrangement links TRBV13 to TRBJ1-4; 7 bases match TRBD1. Germline lookup yields CDR1 PRHDT and CDR2 FYEKMQ (reference sequence). CDR3 length: 13 residues. V lost 7 bases, J lost 6 bases, and 5 bases stayed unmatched. The CDR3 sequence is CASTGGPHEKLFF. In DNA form, the CDR3 reads TGTGCCAGCACAGGGGGACCTCATGAAAAACTGTTTTTT.

V usage is TRBV28 and J usage is TRBJ1-5, with no clear D. Looked up from germline, CDR1 is MDHEN and CDR2 is SYDVKM. This CDR3 contains 13 residues. Deletions cut 8 bases from V and 1 base from J, with 9 bases between. Written as DNA, the CDR3 is TGTGCCAGCTCGGGGTACAGCAATCAGCCCCAGCATTTT. It codes for CASSGYSNQPQHF.

The CDR3 DNA follows: TGTGCCAGCAGTCGACCGCTACAGGGAACAGGGTTAAACACCATATATTTT. Translated, it gives CASSRPLQGTGLNTIYF. This chain links TRBV28 with TRBJ1-3, with D perhaps TRBD1 (6 bases). V was cut by 5 bases and J by 6 bases, with 23 bases left in between. This CDR3 has 17 residues. The V gene's germline CDR1 is MDHEN and CDR2 SYDVKM. Full variable domain (missing parts from reference TRBV28 and TRBJ1-3): DVKVTQSSRYLVKRTGEKVFLECVQDMDHENMFWYRQDPGLGLRLIYFSYDVKMKEKGDIPEGYSVSREKKERFSLILESASTNQTSMYLCASSRPLQGTGLNTIYFGEGSWLTVV.

This clone was detected only a few times. Here the CDR3 reads CASSLMAGGPRDTQYF. CDR3 coding DNA: TGTGCCAGCAGTTTAATGGCGGGGGGGCCCAGAGATACGCAGTATTTT. This rearrangement joins TRBV28 to TRBJ2-3; 9 nucleotides agree with TRBD2. This CDR3 spans 16 amino acids. Trimming removed 2 bases from V and 5 bases from J; junction bases left unmatched: 8. From germline, CDR1 is MDHEN and CDR2 SYDVKM.

The rearrangement links TRBV7-2 to TRBJ1-5; 8 positions agree with TRBD1. From germline, CDR1 is SGHTA and CDR2 FQGNSA. The CDR3 runs to 14 residues. Trimming removed 1 base from V and 6 bases from J; junction bases left unmatched: 2. In nucleotides, the CDR3 is TGTGCCAGCAGCTTAGGAGACAGGGGTCAGCCCCAGCATTTT. This translates into CASSLGDRGQPQHF.

The chain combines TRBV20-1 with TRBJ1-2; no clear D gene. Germline V gene lookup returns CDR1 DFQATT and CDR2 SNEGSKA (reference sequence). The V end lost 8 bases, the J end lost 3 bases, and 10 bases lay between the germline ends. The length of the CDR3 is 11 residues. Here the CDR3 reads CSTQEDYGYTF. Written as DNA, the CDR3 is TGCAGTACTCAGGAGGACTATGGCTACACCTTC.

The chain is built from TRBV7-2 and TRBJ2-7, with 10 bases fitting TRBD2. Trimming removed 1 base from V and 1 base from J; junction bases left unmatched: 1. Germline V lookup: CDR1 SGHTA, CDR2 FQGNSA. The CDR3 length is 15 residues. The CDR3 nucleotides read TGTGCCAGCAGCTTAGAGGGACTAGCGTCCTACGAGCAGTACTTC. Its translation: CASSLEGLASYEQYF.

The chain is built from TRBV19 and TRBJ2-5; no definite D call. Germline V gene data show CDR1 as LNHDA and CDR2 as SQIVND (reference sequence). Deletions cut 2 bases from V and 5 bases from J, with 12 bases between. The CDR3 is 14 residues long. The CDR3, as DNA: TGTGCCAGTAGTATAAGTGGCGGTGCGGAGACCCAGTACTTC. Its protein product is CASSISGGAETQYF.

The V and J genes are TRBV28 and TRBJ2-1; 10 nucleotides agree with TRBD2. Germline lookup yields CDR1 MDHEN and CDR2 SYDVKM. J was trimmed by 7 bases and V by 7 bases; bases with no gene match: 13. The CDR3 has 16 residues. DNA of the CDR3: TGTGCCAGCACCTCGTGGAGCGGGAGGGCCGGGAATGAGCAGTTCTTC. It specifies CASTSWSGRAGNEQFF.